This TCR beta chain was obtained from a study of blood T cell repertoires in COVID-19. Overall study: Both acute and convalescent COVID-19 samples were obtained from the United States, Italy and Spain. T cells, B-cell-depleted T cells, or PBMCs supplied cDNA or gDNA.

Clinical histories supplied by participants themselves formed the basis of cohort assignment. Study processing details: Reference gene primer amplification gave estimated nucleated cell counts. TCRdb keeps only in-frame clones here, not all; method: immunoSEQ multiplex PCR. Clone size and the V and J calls come from that table; the DNA yielded D and trimming. This table has about 200,000 clones, roughly 80% appearing once. The CDR3 has 17 residues. After removal of 6 bases from V and 6 bases from J, the junction contained 11 bases not matched to a gene. CDR1 SEHNR and CDR2 FQNEAQ come from the germline V gene (reference sequence).

The source is a man aged 35 to 55 who had recovered from COVID-19. The sample was PBMCs or T cells enriched from blood (not recorded which). The chain combines TRBV7-9 with TRBJ2-1, with 13 positions matching TRBD2. CDR3 in DNA: TGTGCCAGCAGGGGACTAGCGGGACAAAGGGGTTCCAATGAGCAGTTCTTC. Translating gives CASRGLAGQRGSNEQFF.